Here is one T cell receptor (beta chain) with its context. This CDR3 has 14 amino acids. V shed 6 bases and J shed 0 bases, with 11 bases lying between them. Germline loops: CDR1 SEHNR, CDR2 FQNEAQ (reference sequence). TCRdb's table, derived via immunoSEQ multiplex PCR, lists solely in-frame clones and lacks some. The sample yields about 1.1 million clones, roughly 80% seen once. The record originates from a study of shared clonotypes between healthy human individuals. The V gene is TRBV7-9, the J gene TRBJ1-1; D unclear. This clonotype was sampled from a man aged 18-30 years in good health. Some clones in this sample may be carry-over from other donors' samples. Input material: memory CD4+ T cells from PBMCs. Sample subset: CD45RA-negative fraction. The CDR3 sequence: CASSGRLMNTEAFF. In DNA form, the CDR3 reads TGTGCCAGCAGTGGCCGGCTGATGAACACTGAAGCTTTCTTT.